This TCR beta chain was captured in a study of T cells after posttransplantation cyclophosphamide. Points from the study as a whole: Recipient CMV seropositivity and CMV reactivation strongly tracked TRB clonality. Donor CD8+ memory clones often dominated recipient blood repertoires at later times.

Using immunoSEQ multiplex PCR, the repertoire was profiled, and TCRdb retains in-frame clones only, with some absent. The sample consists of 15,000 to 20,000 clones, 74% of them appearing once. This clone showed up just a few times. Antigen unknown. Cyclophosphamide on days +3 and +4 followed busulfan-fludarabine conditioning and a marrow graft. The V gene lost 1 base and the J gene lost 0 bases, with 10 bases spanning the gap. The CDR3 spans 16 residues. Germline V gene sequence: CDR1 LGHNA, CDR2 YNFKEQ. The TCR originated in a male patient in his thirties who received an allogeneic stem cell transplant from a related donor, was CMV-positive, and had acute GVHD only. Part of the T cells may come from the graft donor. Sequencing used PBMCs, obtained after an allogeneic stem cell transplant with post-transplant cyclophosphamide. The V and J genes are TRBV4-2 and TRBJ2-1; TRBD2 might be the D (6 bases). CDR3 in amino acids: CASSQGVGGSYNEQFF. CDR3 sequence (DNA): TGTGCCAGCAGCCAAGGTGTGGGGGGCTCCTACAATGAGCAGTTCTTC.